This TCR beta chain was sequenced for a study of CD8 T cells in ankylosing spondylitis. This clonotype has ten or more counts. The target antigen is unknown. Overall study results and limits: Within ankylosing spondylitis blood, a TCR beta motif made up of roughly eight highly homologous variants appeared to be characteristic.

Per germline, CDR1 ENHRY and CDR2 SYGVKD. V dropped 1 base and J dropped 4 bases, with 6 bases sitting between them. This CDR3 has 13 amino acids. 5'-RACE, quantitative and with molecular barcodes, yielded the TCR beta libraries. MiXCR was run by TCRdb on the 5' RACE reads, yielding one entry per CDR3 protein. The table lists approximately 520,000 distinct CDR3 sequences, less than 6% of them singletons. The origin of this receptor is a male donor with ankylosing spondylitis. This sequence joins TRBV10-3 and TRBJ2-3; D perhaps matches TRBD2 (5 bases). Sequences were obtained from blood, either unsorted or a sorted T cell fraction (not recorded which). In DNA form, the CDR3 reads TGTGCCATCAGTGAGTTCGGGGCAGATACGCAGTATTTT. Translated: CAISEFGADTQYF.